The 2 T cell receptor beta chains presented below share a single source sample, sequenced in a study of T cell changes during pregnancy in multiple sclerosis. Profiled with immunoSEQ multiplex PCR; TCRdb holds only in-frame clones, not every one. The table lists tens of thousands of clones, around 94% of them singletons. The source was CD8+ T cells from peripheral blood mononuclear cells, collected in the third trimester of pregnancy. The receptors derive from a female donor in good health, enrolled as a control in a pregnancy study.

The chain has TRBV9 and TRBJ2-5; 10 nucleotides line up with TRBD1. CDR3 length equals 16 residues. After removal of 0 bases from V and 2 bases from J, the junction contained 4 bases not matched to a gene. Germline V gene sequence: CDR1 SGDLS, CDR2 YYNGEE. In DNA, the CDR3 is TGTGCCAGCAGCGTAGAGGACAGGGGGTTTCAAGAGACCCAGTACTTC. Translated, it gives CASSVEDRGFQETQYF.

The chain uses TRBV5-1 and TRBJ2-5; 7 positions match TRBD2. Germline-derived CDR1 and CDR2 are SGHRS and YFSETQ. There are 14 residues in the CDR3. V shed 5 bases, J shed 7 bases, and the junction held 11 bases outside the gene matches. CDR3 nucleotides: TGCGCCAGCAGGTTTCGCGGGGGTTCGGGGACCCAGTACTTC. It yields the protein CASRFRGGSGTQYF.